These T cell receptor beta chains were read from a single sample in a study of CD8 T cells in Susac syndrome. TCRdb re-called the immunoSEQ multiplex PCR reads through MiXCR, storing one row per CDR3 protein. The sample has roughly 140,000 distinct CDR3 sequences; 85% to 95% are singletons. Sequenced sample: CD4+ T cells from PBMCs. The source of these receptors is a human donor with Susac syndrome. Each CDR3 is given with its conserved first and last residue. The order of the fields is clone size, J gene, V gene, D gene, CDR3 DNA, CDR3 protein. The D gene is left open where the match is weak. Clone size is shown for a subset of rows, as once, few, many or a class of expanded clone.

clone size: .; J gene: TRBJ2-3; V gene: TRBV5-4; D gene: TRBD1; CDR3 DNA: TGTGCCAGCACCAGCACGGGACAGGGGGCGCGAGATACGCAGTATTTT; CDR3 protein: CASTSTGQGARDTQYF
clone size: .; J gene: TRBJ2-7; V gene: TRBV2; D gene: .; CDR3 DNA: TGTGCCAGCAGTGTCGACCTGGGCGAGCAGTACTTC; CDR3 protein: CASSVDLGEQYF
clone size: once; J gene: TRBJ2-3; V gene: TRBV7-6; D gene: .; CDR3 DNA: TGTGCCAGCAGCTTAGCCGTTATAGCAGATACGCAGTATTTT; CDR3 protein: CASSLAVIADTQYF
clone size: .; J gene: TRBJ2-1; V gene: TRBV12-3/TRBV12-4; D gene: TRBD1; CDR3 DNA: TGTGCCAGCAGCTACAGGGGCGATGAGCAGTTCTTC; CDR3 protein: CASSYRGDEQFF
clone size: once; J gene: TRBJ2-7; V gene: TRBV29-1; D gene: TRBD2; CDR3 DNA: TGCAGCGTTGACGCTAGCGGGGGGAGCTCCTACGAGCAGTACTTC; CDR3 protein: CSVDASGGSSYEQYF
clone size: .; J gene: TRBJ1-4; V gene: TRBV7-9; D gene: TRBD1; CDR3 DNA: TGTGCCAGCAGCCGTCCAGGGGGCGCGGGTGAAAAACTGTTTTTT; CDR3 protein: CASSRPGGAGEKLFF
clone size: .; J gene: TRBJ2-1; V gene: TRBV3-1; D gene: .; CDR3 DNA: TGTGCCAGCAGCCCCACCTACCGGGACGAGCAGTTCTTC; CDR3 protein: CASSPTYRDEQFF
clone size: .; J gene: TRBJ2-3; V gene: TRBV11-2; D gene: .; CDR3 DNA: TGTGCCAGCAGCTTAGAGTCCCCCCCGCAGTATTTT; CDR3 protein: CASSLESPPQYF
clone size: .; J gene: TRBJ2-2; V gene: TRBV2; D gene: .; CDR3 DNA: TGTGCCAGCAAAGGGACTGCAGGGACCGGGGAGCTGTTTTTT; CDR3 protein: CASKGTAGTGELFF
clone size: .; J gene: TRBJ2-5; V gene: TRBV3-1; D gene: .; CDR3 DNA: TGTGCCAGCAGCCAAGATTGGGAGACCCAGTACTTC; CDR3 protein: CASSQDWETQYF
clone size: .; J gene: TRBJ2-3; V gene: TRBV9; D gene: TRBD2; CDR3 DNA: TGTGCCAGCAGCACCGGGGGGTCCGAGGATACGCAGTATTTT; CDR3 protein: CASSTGGSEDTQYF
clone size: .; J gene: TRBJ1-3; V gene: TRBV15; D gene: .; CDR3 DNA: TGTGCCACCAGCAGGGACAGATTATCCTCTGGAAACACCATATATTTT; CDR3 protein: CATSRDRLSSGNTIYF
clone size: .; J gene: TRBJ1-1; V gene: TRBV3-1; D gene: .; CDR3 DNA: TGTGCCAGCAGCCCCTCGGGGGGGCAGACTGAAGCTTTCTTT; CDR3 protein: CASSPSGGQTEAFF
clone size: .; J gene: TRBJ1-1; V gene: TRBV7-2; D gene: .; CDR3 DNA: TGTGCCAGCAGCCCTTCGGGAAGGGTCAACACTGAAGCTTTCTTT; CDR3 protein: CASSPSGRVNTEAFF
clone size: .; J gene: TRBJ2-1; V gene: TRBV20-1; D gene: TRBD1; CDR3 DNA: TGCAGTGCTGGGGACAGGGGTTCGGCCTCCTACAATGAGCAGTTCTTC; CDR3 protein: CSAGDRGSASYNEQFF
clone size: .; J gene: TRBJ1-2; V gene: TRBV7-9; D gene: .; CDR3 DNA: TGTGCCAGCAGCTTAGCCGCCAGCCCGGGGGGCTACACCTTC; CDR3 protein: CASSLAASPGGYTF
clone size: .; J gene: TRBJ2-5; V gene: TRBV12-3/TRBV12-4; D gene: .; CDR3 DNA: TGTGCCAGCAGTTTGGGGCAAGACCAGACCCAGTACTTC; CDR3 protein: CASSLGQDQTQYF
clone size: .; J gene: TRBJ2-1; V gene: TRBV6-1; D gene: TRBD1; CDR3 DNA: TGTGCCAGCAGTCCACAACCCGGACAGGTTGGGAATGAGCAGTTCTTC; CDR3 protein: CASSPQPGQVGNEQFF
clone size: once; J gene: TRBJ1-2; V gene: TRBV12-3/TRBV12-4; D gene: .; CDR3 DNA: TGTGCCAGCAACCTAATCCCTCAACCTTGGGGCTACACCTTC; CDR3 protein: CASNLIPQPWGYTF
clone size: .; J gene: TRBJ2-5; V gene: TRBV20-1; D gene: .; CDR3 DNA: TGCAGTGCTAAACAAGAGACCCAGTACTTC; CDR3 protein: CSAKQETQYF
clone size: .; J gene: TRBJ2-7; V gene: TRBV29-1; D gene: .; CDR3 DNA: TGCAGCGCCGCGCGCAGGGTGGGTAACGAGCAGTACTTC; CDR3 protein: CSAARRVGNEQYF
clone size: .; J gene: TRBJ2-7; V gene: TRBV4-1; D gene: TRBD2; CDR3 DNA: TGCGCCAGCAGCCAAGATCGAAAAGTTCCCGGGACTAGCGGGGGCGAGCAGTACTTC; CDR3 protein: CASSQDRKVPGTSGGEQYF
clone size: .; J gene: TRBJ1-2; V gene: TRBV6-5; D gene: TRBD1; CDR3 DNA: TGTGCCAGCAGTTACTCGACAGGGAACTATGGCTACACCTTC; CDR3 protein: CASSYSTGNYGYTF
clone size: .; J gene: TRBJ2-2; V gene: TRBV7-2; D gene: .; CDR3 DNA: TGTGCCAGCAGCCCCCTTTACGCGGCCAGGGAGCTGTTTTTT; CDR3 protein: CASSPLYAARELFF
clone size: .; J gene: TRBJ2-2; V gene: TRBV5-1; D gene: TRBD1; CDR3 DNA: TGCGCCAGCAGCCCCGGGCACACCCAGGGGGTCGGGGAGCTGTTTTTT; CDR3 protein: CASSPGHTQGVGELFF
clone size: .; J gene: TRBJ1-5; V gene: TRBV29-1; D gene: TRBD1; CDR3 DNA: TGCAGCGTAGGGACAGAGAATCAGCCCCAGCATTTT; CDR3 protein: CSVGTENQPQHF
clone size: .; J gene: TRBJ1-2; V gene: TRBV6-2/TRBV6-3; D gene: .; CDR3 DNA: TGTGCCAGCAGACCTGGACAGCCCTATGGCTACACCTTC; CDR3 protein: CASRPGQPYGYTF
clone size: few; J gene: TRBJ2-1; V gene: TRBV3-1; D gene: .; CDR3 DNA: TGTGCCAGCTCATTGGGGGCTTCTTCGTACAATGAGCAGTTCTTC; CDR3 protein: CASSLGASSYNEQFF
clone size: .; J gene: TRBJ1-2; V gene: TRBV20-1; D gene: .; CDR3 DNA: TGCAGTGCTAGAGAGGGGCTTACGAACTATGGCTACACCTTC; CDR3 protein: CSAREGLTNYGYTF
clone size: .; J gene: TRBJ1-4; V gene: TRBV14; D gene: .; CDR3 DNA: TGTGCCAGCAGCCTGGGGGAGACACGTCCAGAAAAACTGTTTTTT; CDR3 protein: CASSLGETRPEKLFF
clone size: .; J gene: TRBJ2-4; V gene: TRBV7-9; D gene: TRBD2; CDR3 DNA: TGTGCCAGCAGCACCGGGACTAGCGTCCACATTCAGTACTTC; CDR3 protein: CASSTGTSVHIQYF
clone size: once; J gene: TRBJ2-1; V gene: TRBV19; D gene: .; CDR3 DNA: TGTGCCAGTAGTATGGAATCCCCTCGTAATGAGCAGTTCTTC; CDR3 protein: CASSMESPRNEQFF
clone size: .; J gene: TRBJ1-5; V gene: TRBV19; D gene: .; CDR3 DNA: TGTGCCAGTAGCCTAGAAAACGGCCAGCCCCAGCATTTT; CDR3 protein: CASSLENGQPQHF
clone size: .; J gene: TRBJ2-3; V gene: TRBV15; D gene: TRBD2; CDR3 DNA: TGTGCCACCAGCCAGCGGGGGGGCCTGGTAGCGCAGTATTTT; CDR3 protein: CATSQRGGLVAQYF
clone size: .; J gene: TRBJ1-3; V gene: TRBV6-5; D gene: .; CDR3 DNA: TGTGCCAGCAGTTACTCTGGCAGGGGCCCTGGAAACACCATATATTTT; CDR3 protein: CASSYSGRGPGNTIYF
clone size: .; J gene: TRBJ2-5; V gene: TRBV5-1; D gene: .; CDR3 DNA: TGCGCCAGCAGCTTGGTTCCAGGCCACGGGGACCAGTACTTC; CDR3 protein: CASSLVPGHGDQYF
clone size: .; J gene: TRBJ2-7; V gene: TRBV7-9; D gene: .; CDR3 DNA: TGTGCCAGCAGCTTAACAGGGTCGGGCGAGCAGTACTTC; CDR3 protein: CASSLTGSGEQYF
clone size: .; J gene: TRBJ2-5; V gene: TRBV12-5; D gene: .; CDR3 DNA: TGTGCTAGTGGCAGGAAAGAGACCCAGTACTTC; CDR3 protein: CASGRKETQYF
clone size: .; J gene: TRBJ1-2; V gene: TRBV29-1; D gene: .; CDR3 DNA: TGCAGCGTTGAAGCCGTTTATGGCTACACCTTC; CDR3 protein: CSVEAVYGYTF
clone size: .; J gene: TRBJ1-1; V gene: TRBV19; D gene: .; CDR3 DNA: TGTGCCAGTAATTGGGGAGGCACGAACACTGAAGCTTTCTTT; CDR3 protein: CASNWGGTNTEAFF
clone size: .; J gene: TRBJ1-1; V gene: TRBV20-1; D gene: .; CDR3 DNA: TGCAGTGCCCAGGGTAGGAACACTGAAGCTTTCTTT; CDR3 protein: CSAQGRNTEAFF
clone size: .; J gene: TRBJ2-2; V gene: TRBV29-1; D gene: .; CDR3 DNA: TGCAGCGTTGGATTCAGGGTACGCGGGGAGCTGTTTTTT; CDR3 protein: CSVGFRVRGELFF
clone size: .; J gene: TRBJ2-5; V gene: TRBV5-4; D gene: TRBD2; CDR3 DNA: TGTGCCAGCACGAATCAGGGTCGAATAGCGGGGAGGGAGACCCAGTACTTC; CDR3 protein: CASTNQGRIAGRETQYF
clone size: .; J gene: TRBJ1-6; V gene: TRBV23-1; D gene: .; CDR3 DNA: TGCGCCAGCTGGGGGGATCCACCCCTCCACTTT; CDR3 protein: CASWGDPPLHF
clone size: .; J gene: TRBJ2-4; V gene: TRBV2; D gene: TRBD2; CDR3 DNA: TGTGCCAGCAAGGGGACTAATTCTTTAGCCAAAAACATTCAGTACTTC; CDR3 protein: CASKGTNSLAKNIQYF
clone size: .; J gene: TRBJ2-6; V gene: TRBV24-1; D gene: .; CDR3 DNA: TGTGCCACCAGTGATAGCAGACTTGGGGCCAACGTCCTGACTTTC; CDR3 protein: CATSDSRLGANVLTF
clone size: .; J gene: TRBJ2-2; V gene: TRBV6-2/TRBV6-3; D gene: .; CDR3 DNA: TGTGCCAGCAGTTACTCGACGCCGACCGGGGAGCTGTTTTTT; CDR3 protein: CASSYSTPTGELFF
clone size: .; J gene: TRBJ1-2; V gene: TRBV6-4; D gene: .; CDR3 DNA: TGTGCCAGCTCTTTGGAGGCAGGTCTTGGCTACACCTTC; CDR3 protein: CASSLEAGLGYTF
clone size: .; J gene: TRBJ2-3; V gene: TRBV3-1; D gene: TRBD2; CDR3 DNA: TGTGCCAGCAGCCAGCTAGCGGGGGGGGAGACAGATACGCAGTATTTT; CDR3 protein: CASSQLAGGETDTQYF
clone size: .; J gene: TRBJ2-2; V gene: TRBV15; D gene: TRBD1; CDR3 DNA: TGTGCCACCCAACCCTCGGGACAGGGGGTGGGCGGGGAGCTGTTTTTT; CDR3 protein: CATQPSGQGVGGELFF
clone size: .; J gene: TRBJ2-7; V gene: TRBV28; D gene: TRBD2; CDR3 DNA: TGTGCCAGCAGTCGACTAGCGGGAGGCTACGAGCAGTACTTC; CDR3 protein: CASSRLAGGYEQYF
clone size: .; J gene: TRBJ2-1; V gene: TRBV28; D gene: .; CDR3 DNA: TGTGCCAGCAGTTTGAATTCCGGGGGCGCCTACAATGAGCAGTTCTTC; CDR3 protein: CASSLNSGGAYNEQFF
clone size: .; J gene: TRBJ2-5; V gene: TRBV5-1; D gene: TRBD1; CDR3 DNA: TGCGCCAGCAGCAGTCCCGGGACAGGGTTCCAAGAGACCCAGTACTTC; CDR3 protein: CASSSPGTGFQETQYF